The 25 T cell receptor beta chains reported below all come from one sample, sequenced in a study of T-cell reconstitution after alpha-beta-depleted transplantation in children listed by TCRdb under 2016. The library was built by means of PCR. Sequenced using an Illumina HiSeq 2500. TCR libraries were prepared with molecular barcoding, using unique molecular identifiers to normalize TCRbeta repertoire quantification. The raw public data were reprocessed by TCRdb itself: fastp quality trimming at Q25, MiXCR clonotype calling, in-frame beta chains only. Rows merge per CDR3 protein into single entries with the most common DNA and genes. Within this sample are hundreds of thousands of distinct CDR3 sequences, with 10% to 15% of them counted one time only. About 2.2% of the sample comes from the top ten. This specimen's treatment or condition label, interpreted: allogeneic hematopoietic cell transplantation with graft depleted of TCRalphabeta T cells and CD19 B cells.

Sample: PBMCs, mostly from graft donor cells, taken 360 days after TCRalphabeta/CD19-depleted stem cell transplant. The receptor set was obtained from a male patient between 5 and 17 years old who had a stem cell transplant for acute myeloid leukemia, so the T cells may come from the graft donor.

This clonotype was detected ten times or more. The chain combines TRBV4-1 with TRBJ2-7; D not certain. V was shortened by 0 bases and J by 2 bases, with 5 bases between the two germline ends. The CDR3 spans 13 residues. The V gene's germline CDR1 is MGHRA and CDR2 YSYEKL. The CDR3 spells CASSQDGPYEQYF. In nucleotides, the CDR3 is TGCGCCAGCAGCCAAGATGGGCCCTACGAGCAGTACTTC.

The J gene is TRBJ2-1, the V gene TRBV27, with 12 nucleotides matching TRBD2. V dropped 4 bases and J dropped 9; count of bases not matched to a gene: 4. The germline CDR1 and CDR2 sequences are MNHEY and SMNVEV (reference sequence). This CDR3 is 14 amino acids long. The CDR3 here is CASSSGLAGSEQFF. In DNA, the CDR3 is TGTGCCAGCAGTTCCGGACTAGCGGGAAGTGAGCAGTTCTTC.

This clonotype was detected a few times. The gene calls are TRBV29-1 and TRBJ2-1; 10 nucleotides align to TRBD2. V lost 7 bases to trimming and J lost 6 bases; unmatched junction nucleotides: 12. The germline V gene encodes CDR1 SQVTM and CDR2 ANQGSEA. The CDR3 is 15 residues long. The CDR3 coding sequence is TGCAGCGCCATTGGTGCTAGCGGGAGAGGCAATGAGCAGTTCTTC. Its translation: CSAIGASGRGNEQFF.

This clonotype was seen ten or more times. The V call is TRBV28, the J call TRBJ2-7; TRBD1 aligns across 9 bases. There are 16 residues in the CDR3. With 6 bases clipped from V and 0 bases from J, the junction kept 9 bases outside the gene matches. Germline V gene lookup returns CDR1 MDHEN and CDR2 SYDVKM. CDR3 DNA: TGTGCCAGCAGGGTACAGGGGGCGGTCCTCTCCTACGAGCAGTACTTC. It translates to CASRVQGAVLSYEQYF.

This clonotype was detected many times. V usage is TRBV28 and J usage is TRBJ2-7; D is unclear. From germline, CDR1 is MDHEN and CDR2 SYDVKM. V was pared by 1 base and J by 5 bases, with 6 bases between. The CDR3 is made up of 12 amino acids. Written as DNA, the CDR3 is TGTGCCAGCAGTTTATCCACTAACGAGCAGTACTTC. It translates to CASSLSTNEQYF.

A few counts support this clonotype. This rearrangement joins TRBV28 to TRBJ2-1, with 12 nucleotides matching TRBD2. CDR1 MDHEN and CDR2 SYDVKM come from the germline V gene. The V gene end was trimmed by 6 bases and the J gene end by 8 bases; junction bases not matched to a gene: 14. The CDR3 length is 17 residues. CDR3: CASSPVTSGRLRHEQFF. CDR3 DNA sequence: TGTGCCAGCAGCCCTGTGACTAGCGGGAGATTAAGGCATGAGCAGTTCTTC. The entire variable domain, with the rest obtained from reference TRBV28 and TRBJ2-1, is as follows: DVKVTQSSRYLVKRTGEKVFLECVQDMDHENMFWYRQDPGLGLRLIYFSYDVKMKEKGDIPEGYSVSREKKERFSLILESASTNQTSMYLCASSPVTSGRLRHEQFFGPGTRLTVL.

V and J are TRBV5-1 and TRBJ2-2, with a weak D call TRBD2 (6 bases). The CDR3 covers 16 residues. Germline CDR1 is SGHRS and CDR2 is YFSETQ. V lost 1 base and J 5 bases, leaving 15 bases between the germline ends. The CDR3 protein is CASSLSTGSRTGELFF. CDR3 nucleotide sequence: TGCGCCAGCAGCTTGTCTACCGGGAGTAGGACCGGGGAGCTGTTTTTT. Combining the CDR3 with reference TRBV5-1 and TRBJ2-2 gives the whole variable domain KAGVTQTPRYLIKTRGQQVTLSCSPISGHRSVSWYQQTPGQGLQFLFEYFSETQRNKGNFPGRFSGRQFSNSRSEMNVSTLELGDSALYLCASSLSTGSRTGELFFGEGSRLTVL.

As for this clonotype: It may be a read error: a sequence one base away is much more abundant. The chain couples TRBV29-1 to TRBJ2-7; D unclear. V lost 4 bases to trimming and J lost 3 bases, with 7 bases between them. The germline V gene has CDR1 SQVTM and CDR2 ANQGSEA. The CDR3 length is 11 residues. CDR3 amino acids: CSVVVIYEQYF. Here the CDR3 DNA reads TGCAGCGTTGTTGTCATCTACGAGCAGTACTTC.

The sample holds a few counts of this clonotype. This chain joins TRBV12-3 or TRBV12-4 and TRBJ2-1; D could derive from TRBD1 or TRBD2 (5 bases each). There are 10 residues in the CDR3. V shed 11 bases and J shed 10 bases, with 12 bases lying between them. This CDR3 is CASRGGEQFF. CDR3 sequence (DNA): TGTGCCTCACGGGGCGGGGAGCAGTTCTTC.

In this sample, this clonotype turned up many times. The rearrangement links TRBV12-3 or TRBV12-4 to TRBJ2-7; possible D gene TRBD1, 6 bases. This CDR3 is built from 16 residues. V was clipped by 2 bases and J by 4 bases, with 18 bases between them. Here the CDR3 DNA reads TGTGCCAGCAGTTTAATGATGACGGACAGCCCTTACGAGCAGTACTTC. This codes for CASSLMMTDSPYEQYF.

The sample holds a few counts of this clonotype. A much larger clone sits a single nucleotide away, making a read error possible. The chain joins TRBV25-1 to TRBJ2-5; D ambiguous. Per the germline V gene, CDR1 is MGHDK and CDR2 is SYGVNS. V was cut by 4 bases and J by 4 bases, with 4 bases left in between. This CDR3 spans 11 amino acids. CDR3 amino acids: CASSVIETQYF. For the CDR3, the DNA is TGTGCCAGCAGTGTGATAGAGACCCAGTACTTC.

This clonotype was counted only a few times. The chain uses TRBV5-6 and TRBJ2-1; 9 nucleotides match TRBD2. This CDR3 has 17 amino acids. V trimming: 0 bases; J trimming: 1 base; junction bases outside the gene matches: 5. Per the germline V gene, CDR1 is SGHDT and CDR2 is YYEEEE. The CDR3 sequence: CASSLETSGLSYNEQFF. The CDR3, as DNA: TGTGCCAGCAGCTTGGAGACTAGCGGACTTTCCTACAATGAGCAGTTCTTC. The full variable domain, with the rest looked up from reference TRBV5-6 and TRBJ2-1, is DAGVTQSPTHLIKTRGQQVTLRCSPKSGHDTVSWYQQALGQGPQFIFQYYEEEERQRGNFPDRFSGHQFPNYSSELNVNALLLGDSALYLCASSLETSGLSYNEQFFGPGTRLTVL.

V usage is TRBV11-1 and J usage is TRBJ2-7, with 16 bases lining up with TRBD2. J was trimmed by 0 bases and V by 2 bases; bases with no gene match: 4. The CDR3 is 18 amino acids. Germline V gene data show CDR1 as SGHAT and CDR2 as FQDESV (reference sequence). Here the CDR3 reads CASSLPGTSGRASYEQYF. Here the CDR3 DNA reads TGTGCCAGCAGCTTACCCGGGACTAGCGGGAGGGCCTCCTACGAGCAGTACTTC.

This clonotype turned up a few times. This chain uses TRBV28 with TRBJ2-7, with D possibly matching TRBD2 (5 bases). V dropped 7 bases and J dropped 2 bases, with 12 bases sitting between them. The CDR3 sequence is 13 residues long. Germline values: CDR1 MDHEN, CDR2 SYDVKM. CDR3 sequence reads: CASTGTSTYEQYF. CDR3 sequence (DNA): TGTGCCAGCACCGGTACTAGTACCTACGAGCAGTACTTC.

The chain carries TRBV4-1 and TRBJ2-3; 10 bases agree with TRBD2. V gave up 1 base and J gave up 0 bases; unmatched junction bases: 7. This CDR3 has 18 amino acids. Per germline, CDR1 MGHRA and CDR2 YSYEKL. CDR3 sequence: CASSQVVVAGGSTDTQYF. The DNA for the CDR3 is TGCGCCAGCAGCCAAGTAGTGGTAGCGGGGGGTAGCACAGATACGCAGTATTTT.

The chain recombines TRBV7-2 with TRBJ2-7; 7 nucleotides agree with TRBD2. Per the germline V gene, CDR1 is SGHTA and CDR2 is FQGNSA. The CDR3 sequence is 14 residues long. V shed 0 bases, J shed 4 bases, and the junction held 3 bases outside the gene matches. The CDR3 is CASSLAGGVYEQYF. CDR3 nucleotide sequence: TGTGCCAGCAGCTTAGCGGGAGGGGTTTACGAGCAGTACTTC.

The table lists this clonotype with a few counts. The chain couples TRBV24-1 to TRBJ2-6; TRBD1 might be the D (5 bases). V lost 3 bases, J lost 1 base, and 9 bases lay in between. Germline assignment: CDR1 KGHDR and CDR2 SFDVKD. This CDR3 has 16 residues. The CDR3 is CATSDPPGSGANVLTF. CDR3 sequence (DNA): TGTGCCACCAGTGATCCCCCAGGGTCTGGGGCCAACGTCCTGACTTTC.

This sequence joins TRBV3-1 and TRBJ2-5, with D uncertain. Trimming stripped 4 bases from V and 0 bases from J, with 12 bases between. This CDR3 spans 15 amino acids. Germline V gives CDR1 LGHDT, CDR2 YNNKEL (reference sequence). The CDR3 DNA sequence: TGTGCCAGCAGCCCGAAATGGGCCAACCAAGAGACCCAGTACTTC. It codes for CASSPKWANQETQYF.

The V and J genes are TRBV15 and TRBJ2-7; D is perhaps TRBD2 (6 bases). The CDR3 sequence is 16 residues long. Germline loops: CDR1 LNHNV, CDR2 YYDKDF (reference sequence). Trimming pared 3 bases from V and 4 bases from J, leaving 19 bases between. The CDR3 DNA reads as TGTGCCACCAGCAGGGGTAGTGGATGGAGCGGGTACGAGCAGTACTTC. Amino acids: CATSRGSGWSGYEQYF.

The chain combines TRBV20-1 with TRBJ2-3; perhaps TRBD2 as D (5 bases). V dropped 0 bases and J dropped 5 bases, with 15 bases sitting between them. CDR3 length equals 15 residues. The germline V gene has CDR1 DFQATT and CDR2 SNEGSKA (reference sequence). The CDR3 bases are TGCAGTGCTAGAGATCCAGCGGCAGCGGTAGATACGCAGTATTTT. Protein product: CSARDPAAAVDTQYF.

The chain links TRBV7-9 to TRBJ2-4, with D possibly being TRBD2 (5 bases). Between the trimmed V and J ends, which lost 2 bases and 4 bases, there was a span of 9 bases. The CDR3 consists of 14 residues. Germline V gene data show CDR1 as SEHNR and CDR2 as FQNEAQ (reference sequence). The DNA of the CDR3 is TGTGCCAGCAGCTTAAAGGGCGGGAAAAACATTCAGTACTTC. The encoded protein is CASSLKGGKNIQYF. Filled out from reference TRBV7-9 and TRBJ2-4, the complete variable domain reads DTGVSQNPRHKITKRGQNVTFRCDPISEHNRLYWYRQTLGQGPEFLTYFQNEAQLEKSRLLSDRFSAERPKGSFSTLEIQRTEQGDSAMYLCASSLKGGKNIQYFGAGTRLSVL.

DNA of the CDR3: TGTGCCAGCAGCCAGGGACTTAACTACGAGCAGTACTTC. Translation: CASSQGLNYEQYF. The J gene is TRBJ2-7, the V gene TRBV12-3 or TRBV12-4; TRBD2 is a possible D gene (6 bases). Trimming removed 6 bases at V and 3 bases at J, with 12 bases between. CDR3 length equals 13 residues.

This clonotype was counted a few times. The rearrangement uses TRBV25-1 and TRBJ2-5; D remains unclear. Germline CDR1 and CDR2: MGHDK and SYGVNS. This CDR3 contains 12 residues. The ends were cut back, 6 bases at V and 5 bases at J, with 10 bases in the middle. CDR3 protein: CASSPRFETQYF. The CDR3 bases are TGTGCCAGCAGCCCTCGGTTTGAGACCCAGTACTTC.

The chain couples TRBV19 to TRBJ2-2, with D unclear. V was shortened by 3 bases and J by 0 bases, with 5 bases between the two germline ends. This CDR3 comprises 14 residues. Germline V CDR1 and CDR2: LNHDA, SQIVND (reference sequence). This CDR3 reads CASSIRANTGELFF. The CDR3 DNA reads TGTGCCAGTAGTATCAGAGCGAACACCGGGGAGCTGTTTTTT.

The chain combines TRBV7-9 with TRBJ2-3; possibly TRBD2 for D (6 bases). V was shortened by 4 bases and J by 2 bases, with 13 bases between the two germline ends. Germline CDR1 reads SEHNR; CDR2 reads FQNEAQ (reference sequence). The CDR3 sequence is 15 residues long. CDR3 sequence (DNA): TGTGCCAGCAGCTCTACTAGCAGGGACACAGATACGCAGTATTTT. It encodes CASSSTSRDTDTQYF. Combining the CDR3 with reference TRBV7-9 and TRBJ2-3 gives the whole variable domain DTGVSQNPRHKITKRGQNVTFRCDPISEHNRLYWYRQTLGQGPEFLTYFQNEAQLEKSRLLSDRFSAERPKGSFSTLEIQRTEQGDSAMYLCASSSTSRDTDTQYFGPGTRLTVL.